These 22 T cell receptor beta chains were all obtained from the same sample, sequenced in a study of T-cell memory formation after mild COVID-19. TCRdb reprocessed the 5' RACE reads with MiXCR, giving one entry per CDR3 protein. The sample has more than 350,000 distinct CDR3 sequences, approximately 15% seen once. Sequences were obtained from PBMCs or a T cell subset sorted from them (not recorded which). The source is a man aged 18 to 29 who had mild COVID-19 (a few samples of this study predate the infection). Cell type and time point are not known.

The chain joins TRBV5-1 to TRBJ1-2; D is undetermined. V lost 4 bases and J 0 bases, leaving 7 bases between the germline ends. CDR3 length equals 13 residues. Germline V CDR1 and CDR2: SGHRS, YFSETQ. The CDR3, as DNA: TGCGCCAGCAGCATGACGGCTAACTATGGCTACACCTTC. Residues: CASSMTANYGYTF.

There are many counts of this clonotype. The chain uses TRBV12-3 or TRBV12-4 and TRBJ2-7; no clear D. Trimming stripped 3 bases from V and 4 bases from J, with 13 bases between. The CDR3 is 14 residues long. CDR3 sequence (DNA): TGTGCCAGCAGTTTTAGGCCAGAGAGGTACGAGCAGTACTTC. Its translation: CASSFRPERYEQYF.

CDR3 sequence reads: CASSPRGLPFQETQYF. The CDR3 DNA reads as TGCGCCAGCAGCCCCAGGGGCTTGCCGTTCCAAGAGACCCAGTACTTC. The chain recombines TRBV5-1 with TRBJ2-5, with a weak D call TRBD1 (6 bases). The V end lost 4 bases, the J end lost 1 base, and 17 bases lay between the germline ends. CDR3 length: 16 residues. Germline values: CDR1 SGHRS, CDR2 YFSETQ.

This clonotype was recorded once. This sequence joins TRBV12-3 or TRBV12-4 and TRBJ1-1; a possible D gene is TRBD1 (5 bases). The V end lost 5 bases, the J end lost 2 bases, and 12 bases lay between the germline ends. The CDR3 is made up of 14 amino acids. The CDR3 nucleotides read TGTGCCAGCAGTCCCCAGGGAGTAAACACTGAAGCTTTCTTT. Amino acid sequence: CASSPQGVNTEAFF.

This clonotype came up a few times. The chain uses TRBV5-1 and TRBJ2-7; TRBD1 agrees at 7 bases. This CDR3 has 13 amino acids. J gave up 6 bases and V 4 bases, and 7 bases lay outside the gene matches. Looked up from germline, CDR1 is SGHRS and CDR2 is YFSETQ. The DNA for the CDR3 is TGCGCCAGCAGCAGGTCTTGGGACAGCGAGCAGTACTTC. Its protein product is CASSRSWDSEQYF.

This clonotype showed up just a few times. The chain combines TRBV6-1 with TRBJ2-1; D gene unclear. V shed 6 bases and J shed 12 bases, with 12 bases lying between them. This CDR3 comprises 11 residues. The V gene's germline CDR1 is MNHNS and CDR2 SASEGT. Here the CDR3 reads CASSLGYVQFF. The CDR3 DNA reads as TGTGCCAGCAGCCTAGGGTACGTGCAGTTCTTC.

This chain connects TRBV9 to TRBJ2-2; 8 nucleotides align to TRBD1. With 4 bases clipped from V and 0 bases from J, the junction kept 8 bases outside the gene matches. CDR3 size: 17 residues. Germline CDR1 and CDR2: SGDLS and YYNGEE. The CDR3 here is CASSSQWTGSNTGELFF. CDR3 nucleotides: TGTGCCAGCAGCTCCCAATGGACAGGGTCGAACACCGGGGAGCTGTTTTTT.

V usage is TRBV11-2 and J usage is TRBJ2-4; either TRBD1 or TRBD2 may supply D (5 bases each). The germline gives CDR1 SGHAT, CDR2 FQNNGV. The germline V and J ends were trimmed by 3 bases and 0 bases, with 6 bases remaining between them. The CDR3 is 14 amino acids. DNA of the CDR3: TGTGCCAGCAGCTTTGGGACAGCCAAAAACATTCAGTACTTC. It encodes CASSFGTAKNIQYF. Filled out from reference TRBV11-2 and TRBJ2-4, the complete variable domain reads EAGVAQSPRYKIIEKRQSVAFWCNPISGHATLYWYQQILGQGPKLLIQFQNNGVVDDSQLPKDRFSAERLKGVDSTLKIQPAKLEDSAVYLCASSFGTAKNIQYFGAGTRLSVL.

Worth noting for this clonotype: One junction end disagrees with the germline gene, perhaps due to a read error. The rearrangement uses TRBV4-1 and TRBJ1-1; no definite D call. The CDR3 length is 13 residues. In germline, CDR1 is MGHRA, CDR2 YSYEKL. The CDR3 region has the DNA TGCGCCAGCAGCCAAGTAGCGGGCACTGAAGCTTTATTT. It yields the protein CASSQVAGTEALF.

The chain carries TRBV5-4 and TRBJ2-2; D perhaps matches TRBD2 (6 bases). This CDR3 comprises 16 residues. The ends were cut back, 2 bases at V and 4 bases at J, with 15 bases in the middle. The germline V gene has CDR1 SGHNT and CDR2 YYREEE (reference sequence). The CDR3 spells CASSFWSVGSTGELFF. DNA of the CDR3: TGTGCCAGCAGCTTCTGGTCCGTCGGGAGCACCGGGGAGCTGTTTTTT.

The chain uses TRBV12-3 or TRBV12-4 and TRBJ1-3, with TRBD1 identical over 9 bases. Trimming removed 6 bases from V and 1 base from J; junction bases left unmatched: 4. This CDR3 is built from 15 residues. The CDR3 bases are TGTGCCAGCAGAACAGACAGGGGGTCTGGAAACACCATATATTTT. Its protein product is CASRTDRGSGNTIYF.

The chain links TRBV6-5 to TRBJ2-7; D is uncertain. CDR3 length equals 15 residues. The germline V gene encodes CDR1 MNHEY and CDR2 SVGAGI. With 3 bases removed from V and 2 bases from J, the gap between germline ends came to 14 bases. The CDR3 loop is CASSYSNRLTYEQYF. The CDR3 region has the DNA TGTGCCAGCAGTTATTCTAACAGACTTACCTACGAGCAGTACTTC.

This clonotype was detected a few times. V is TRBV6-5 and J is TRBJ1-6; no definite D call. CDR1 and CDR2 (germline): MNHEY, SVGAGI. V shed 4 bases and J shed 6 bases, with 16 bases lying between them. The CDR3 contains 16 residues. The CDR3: CASSSFGGMGNSPLHF. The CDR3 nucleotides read TGTGCCAGCAGTTCGTTTGGAGGGATGGGTAATTCACCCCTCCACTTT.

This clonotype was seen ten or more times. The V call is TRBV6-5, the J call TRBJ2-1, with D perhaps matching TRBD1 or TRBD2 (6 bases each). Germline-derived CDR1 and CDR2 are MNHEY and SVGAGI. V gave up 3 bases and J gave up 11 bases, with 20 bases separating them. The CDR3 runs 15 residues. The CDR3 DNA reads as TGTGCCAGCAGTTATGGTCTTTCTGGGGGGCCTCAGCAGTTCTTC. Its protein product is CASSYGLSGGPQQFF.

The CDR3 bases are TGTGCCAGCAATGCGGTCATAAGCACAGATACGCAGTATTTT. It codes for CASNAVISTDTQYF. V is TRBV27 and J is TRBJ2-3; D uncertain. CDR3 length: 14 amino acids. CDR1 and CDR2 (germline): MNHEY, SMNVEV (reference sequence). V was trimmed by 7 bases and J by 0 bases, leaving 11 bases between them.

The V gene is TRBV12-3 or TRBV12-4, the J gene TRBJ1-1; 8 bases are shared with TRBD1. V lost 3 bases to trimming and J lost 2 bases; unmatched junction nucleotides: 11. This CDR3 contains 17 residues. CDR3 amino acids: CASSFIRRQGFNTEAFF. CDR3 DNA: TGTGCCAGCAGTTTTATAAGGCGACAGGGGTTCAACACTGAAGCTTTCTTT.

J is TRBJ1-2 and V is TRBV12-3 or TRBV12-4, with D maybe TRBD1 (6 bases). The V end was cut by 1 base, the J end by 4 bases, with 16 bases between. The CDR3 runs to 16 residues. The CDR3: CASSLETGLGPYGYTF. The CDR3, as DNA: TGTGCCAGCAGTTTAGAAACAGGGCTAGGTCCCTATGGCTACACCTTC.

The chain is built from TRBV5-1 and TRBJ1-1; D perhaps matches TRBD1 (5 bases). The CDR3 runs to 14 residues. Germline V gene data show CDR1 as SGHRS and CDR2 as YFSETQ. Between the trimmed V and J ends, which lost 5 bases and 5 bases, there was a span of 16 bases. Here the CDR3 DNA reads TGCGCCAGCAGTTTACGCGTCGGGGGAACTGAAGCTTTCTTT. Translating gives CASSLRVGGTEAFF.

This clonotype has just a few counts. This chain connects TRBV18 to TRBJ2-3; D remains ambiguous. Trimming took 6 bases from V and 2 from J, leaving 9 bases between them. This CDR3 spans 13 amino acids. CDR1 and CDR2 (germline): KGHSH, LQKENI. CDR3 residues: CASSSPNTDTQYF. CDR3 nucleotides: TGTGCCAGCTCCTCACCAAACACAGATACGCAGTATTTT. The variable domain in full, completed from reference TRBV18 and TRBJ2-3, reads NAGVMQNPRHLVRRRGQEARLRCSPMKGHSHVYWYRQLPEEGLKFMVYLQKENIIDESGMPKERFSAEFPKEGPSILRIQQVVRGDSAAYFCASSSPNTDTQYFGPGTRLTVL.

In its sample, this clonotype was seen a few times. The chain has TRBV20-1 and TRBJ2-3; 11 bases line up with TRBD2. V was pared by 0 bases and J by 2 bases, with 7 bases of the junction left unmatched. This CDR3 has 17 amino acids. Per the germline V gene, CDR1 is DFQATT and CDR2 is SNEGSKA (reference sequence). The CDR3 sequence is CSARDPLAGGTTDTQYF. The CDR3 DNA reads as TGCAGTGCTAGAGATCCGCTAGCGGGGGGAACCACAGATACGCAGTATTTT.

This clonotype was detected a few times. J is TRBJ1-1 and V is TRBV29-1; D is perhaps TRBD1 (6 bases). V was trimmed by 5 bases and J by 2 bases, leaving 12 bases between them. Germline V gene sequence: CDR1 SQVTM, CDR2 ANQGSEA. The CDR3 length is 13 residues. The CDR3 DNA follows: TGCAGCGTTAGACAGGTTGGCAACACTGAAGCTTTCTTT. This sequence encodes CSVRQVGNTEAFF.

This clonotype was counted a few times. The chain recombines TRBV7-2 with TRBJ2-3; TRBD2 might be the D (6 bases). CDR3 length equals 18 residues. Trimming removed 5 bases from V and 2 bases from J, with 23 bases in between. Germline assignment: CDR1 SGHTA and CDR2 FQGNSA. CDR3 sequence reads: CASSLRPGASWVTDTQYF. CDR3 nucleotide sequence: TGTGCCAGCAGCCTCCGGCCGGGAGCTAGTTGGGTCACAGATACGCAGTATTTT. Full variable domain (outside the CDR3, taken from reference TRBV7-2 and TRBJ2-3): GAGVSQSPSNKVTEKGKDVELRCDPISGHTALYWYRQSLGQGLEFLIYFQGNSAPDKSGLPSDRFSAERTGGSVSTLTIQRTQQEDSAVYLCASSLRPGASWVTDTQYFGPGTRLTVL.